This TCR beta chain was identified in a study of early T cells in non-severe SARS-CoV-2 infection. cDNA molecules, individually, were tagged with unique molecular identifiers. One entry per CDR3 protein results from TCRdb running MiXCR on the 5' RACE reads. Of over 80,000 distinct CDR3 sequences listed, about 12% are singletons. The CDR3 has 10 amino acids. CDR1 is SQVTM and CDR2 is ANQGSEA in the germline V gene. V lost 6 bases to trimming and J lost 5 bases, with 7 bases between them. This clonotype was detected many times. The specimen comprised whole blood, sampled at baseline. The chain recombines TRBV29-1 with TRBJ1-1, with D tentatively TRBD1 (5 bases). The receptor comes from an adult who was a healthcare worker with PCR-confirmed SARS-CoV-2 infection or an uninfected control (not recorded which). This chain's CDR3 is CSVRQTEAFF. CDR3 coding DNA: TGCAGCGTCCGACAGACTGAAGCTTTCTTT.